A selection of T cell receptor beta chains follows, all from one sample in a study of cytomegalovirus exposure and HLA in healthy donors. This table comes from immunoSEQ multiplex PCR, and its TCRdb copy is limited to in-frame clones, with some not included. The sample shows about 160,000 clones, approximately 96% of them seen only once. Sequenced input: PBMCs. The receptors derive from a young woman in good health and CMV-seronegative. Each CDR3 is given with its conserved first and last residue. Fields, in order: clone size, CDR3 length, J gene, V gene, D gene, CDR3 protein, CDR3 DNA. The D gene is left open where the match is weak. Some rows mark clone size as missing; the rest say once, few, many or name a class of expanded clone.

- | 13 | TRBJ1-1 | TRBV5-4 | TRBD1 | CASSSGTGGSAFF | TGTGCCAGCAGCTCCGGGACAGGGGGCTCGGCTTTCTTT
- | 12 | TRBJ2-1 | TRBV5-6 | - | CASSVPSNEQFF | TGTGCCAGCAGCGTCCCTTCGAATGAGCAGTTCTTC
- | 12 | TRBJ1-3 | TRBV6-6 | - | CASTVQRNTIYF | TGTGCCAGCACCGTCCAGAGAAACACCATATATTTT
- | 16 | TRBJ1-1 | TRBV5-1 | - | CASFEEVPGMNTEAFF | TGCGCCAGCTTCGAAGAAGTTCCAGGGATGAACACTGAAGCTTTCTTT
once | 15 | TRBJ1-5 | TRBV11-2 | - | CASSLGGGYNQPQHF | TGTGCCAGCAGCCTGGGAGGGGGATACAATCAGCCCCAGCATTTT
- | 15 | TRBJ2-2 | TRBV19 | TRBD1 | CASKPGTGNTGELFF | TGTGCCAGTAAACCCGGGACAGGGAACACCGGGGAGCTGTTTTTT
- | 14 | TRBJ2-6 | TRBV7-9 | - | CASQLHSGANVLTF | TGTGCCAGCCAGTTGCACTCTGGGGCCAACGTCCTGACTTTC
- | 15 | TRBJ2-7 | TRBV5-1 | - | CASSLERGSSYEQYF | TGCGCCAGCAGCCTCGAACGGGGGAGCTCCTACGAGCAGTACTTC
- | 19 | TRBJ1-6 | TRBV19 | TRBD1 | CASSRKGGQSRAANSPLHF | TGTGCCAGTAGCCGAAAGGGGGGACAGTCGAGAGCAGCCAATTCACCCCTCCACTTT
- | 17 | TRBJ1-4 | TRBV7-9 | - | CASSLLPRTLSWEKLFF | TGTGCCAGCAGCTTACTTCCGAGGACTCTAAGTTGGGAAAAACTGTTTTTT
- | 15 | TRBJ2-7 | TRBV14 | - | CASSPLGGLEYEQYF | TGTGCCAGCAGCCCCCTCGGGGGATTGGAGTACGAGCAGTACTTC
- | 15 | TRBJ2-5 | TRBV18 | TRBD1 | CASSRRDSGEETQYF | TGTGCCAGCTCACGCCGGGACAGTGGAGAAGAGACCCAGTACTTC
once | 15 | TRBJ2-5 | TRBV6-5 | TRBD2 | CASSRGLAGGETQYF | TGTGCCAGCAGTCGGGGACTAGCGGGGGGAGAGACCCAGTACTTC
- | 15 | TRBJ2-5 | TRBV10-3 | TRBD2 | CAIGSVRGGQETQYF | TGTGCCATCGGGTCGGTGAGGGGAGGGCAAGAGACCCAGTACTTC
- | 13 | TRBJ2-7 | TRBV19 | - | CASSISGFYEQYF | TGTGCCAGTAGTATCTCGGGGTTCTACGAGCAGTACTTC
once | 15 | TRBJ2-1 | TRBV9 | TRBD1 | CASTEAGTGYNEQFF | TGTGCCAGCACCGAGGCAGGGACAGGTTACAATGAGCAGTTCTTC
- | 15 | TRBJ2-1 | TRBV6-5 | TRBD1 | CATQTPGQGNNEQFF | TGTGCCACCCAAACCCCGGGACAGGGCAACAATGAGCAGTTCTTC
- | 15 | TRBJ1-2 | TRBV6-5 | - | CASSYQPAGTYGYTF | TGTGCCAGCAGTTACCAGCCTGCAGGAACCTATGGCTACACCTTC
- | 14 | TRBJ2-2 | TRBV6-5 | TRBD1 | CASTRDRDTGELFF | TGTGCCAGCACCCGGGACAGGGACACCGGGGAGCTGTTTTTT
- | 16 | TRBJ2-3 | TRBV18 | TRBD2 | CASSPILAGGPDTQYF | TGTGCCAGCTCACCAATACTAGCGGGGGGACCAGATACGCAGTATTTT
- | 15 | TRBJ2-7 | TRBV11-2 | TRBD2 | CASSLAGGPSYEQYF | TGTGCCAGCAGCTTAGCGGGGGGGCCTTCCTACGAGCAGTACTTC
- | 14 | TRBJ2-7 | TRBV27 | - | CASTQDINSYEQYF | TGTGCCAGCACCCAAGACATAAACTCCTACGAGCAGTACTTC
- | 14 | TRBJ2-2 | TRBV16 | - | CASSQFDSTGELFF | TGTGCCAGCAGCCAATTCGATAGCACCGGGGAGCTGTTTTTT
- | 16 | TRBJ2-3 | TRBV5-1 | - | CASSLPIPRLGDTQYF | TGCGCCAGCAGCCTTCCAATCCCCCGCCTAGGCGATACGCAGTATTTT
- | 13 | TRBJ1-1 | TRBV19 | TRBD1 | CASATGGYTEAFF | TGTGCCAGCGCTACAGGGGGCTACACTGAAGCTTTCTTT
- | 17 | TRBJ2-2 | TRBV7-6 | TRBD1 | CASSLVLETGLTGELFF | TGTGCCAGCAGCTTAGTTCTTGAGACAGGGCTTACCGGGGAGCTGTTTTTT
- | 13 | TRBJ2-7 | TRBV5-1 | TRBD1 | CASSPGQQYEQYF | TGCGCCAGCAGCCCGGGACAGCAATACGAGCAGTACTTC
- | 16 | TRBJ1-2 | TRBV4-1 | - | CASSQGGGGGGYGYTF | TGCGCCAGCAGCCAAGGGGGCGGGGGCGGAGGCTATGGCTACACCTTC
- | 15 | TRBJ2-1 | TRBV4-3 | - | CASSQGAGVANEQFF | TGCGCCAGCAGCCAAGGGGCAGGGGTGGCCAATGAGCAGTTCTTC
- | 15 | TRBJ2-7 | TRBV10-3 | TRBD1 | CAISEFGTGDHEQYF | TGTGCCATCAGTGAATTTGGGACAGGGGACCACGAGCAGTACTTC
- | 16 | TRBJ1-5 | TRBV1 | - | CTSSQGCGAGNQPQHF | TGCACCAGCAGCCAAGGGTGTGGGGCGGGCAATCAGCCCCAGCATTTT